This passage covers 19 T cell receptor beta chains from one sample sequenced in a study of blood T cell repertoires in COVID-19. Generated by immunoSEQ multiplex PCR, the TCRdb table keeps only in-frame clones and is missing some. The table has approximately 71,000 clones, roughly 80% seen once. Sequencing was carried out using peripheral blood. The receptors here all came from a human donor in a cohort sampled during active COVID-19.

The J gene is TRBJ1-5, the V gene TRBV6-1; D may be TRBD1 (6 bases). Per the germline V gene, CDR1 is MNHNS and CDR2 is SASEGT. Trimming removed 2 bases at V and 7 bases at J, with 12 bases between. This CDR3 contains 14 residues. The CDR3, as DNA: TGTGCCAGCAGTGAAACTGCAGGGGACCAGCCCCAGCATTTT. Protein product: CASSETAGDQPQHF.

The chain couples TRBV25-1 to TRBJ2-5, with TRBD2 identical over 10 bases. This CDR3 is 14 amino acids long. Germline V gives CDR1 MGHDK, CDR2 SYGVNS. V was pared by 5 bases and J by 5 bases, with 5 bases of the junction left unmatched. For the CDR3, the DNA is TGTGCCAGCAGTAACGGACTAGCGGTTGAGACCCAGTACTTC. As protein: CASSNGLAVETQYF.

V usage is TRBV5-1 and J usage is TRBJ2-2; D is unclear. This CDR3 spans 13 amino acids. With 4 bases removed from V and 6 bases from J, the gap between germline ends came to 10 bases. CDR1 SGHRS and CDR2 YFSETQ come from the germline V gene. As DNA, the CDR3 is TGCGCCAGCAGCCTGGAATCGTCCGGGGAGCTGTTTTTT. Translating it yields CASSLESSGELFF.

The rearrangement joins TRBV7-9 to TRBJ1-2, with a tentative D call TRBD1 (5 bases). The V and J ends lost 3 bases and 7 bases respectively, with 9 bases between them. There are 12 residues in the CDR3. Germline values: CDR1 SEHNR, CDR2 FQNEAQ (reference sequence). CDR3: CASSLDTIGYTF. As DNA, the CDR3 is TGTGCCAGCAGCTTGGACACAATTGGCTACACCTTC.

The chain couples TRBV5-1 to TRBJ2-1; 11 bases fit TRBD2. Germline-derived CDR1 and CDR2 are SGHRS and YFSETQ. Losses at the gene ends were 4 bases for V and 6 bases for J; bases not matched to a gene: 12. This CDR3 is 17 amino acids long. The CDR3, as DNA: TGCGCCAGCAGCGGAACGGCGGGACTAGCGGTCCTCAATGAGCAGTTCTTC. Protein: CASSGTAGLAVLNEQFF. Full variable domain (missing parts from reference TRBV5-1 and TRBJ2-1): KAGVTQTPRYLIKTRGQQVTLSCSPISGHRSVSWYQQTPGQGLQFLFEYFSETQRNKGNFPGRFSGRQFSNSRSEMNVSTLELGDSALYLCASSGTAGLAVLNEQFFGPGTRLTVL.

The chain has TRBV28 and TRBJ1-1; no reliable D call. The CDR3 runs 14 residues. The germline V and J ends were trimmed by 5 bases and 1 base, with 11 bases remaining between them. The germline V gene encodes CDR1 MDHEN and CDR2 SYDVKM. CDR3 sequence: CASSPLDWNTEAFF. The CDR3 region has the DNA TGTGCCAGCAGTCCCCTCGACTGGAACACTGAAGCTTTCTTT.

The rearrangement joins TRBV2 to TRBJ1-1; TRBD1 aligns across 7 bases. Trimming removed 4 bases from V and 8 bases from J; junction bases left unmatched: 7. CDR3 length: 13 amino acids. CDR1 SNHLY and CDR2 FYNNEI come from the germline V gene. The CDR3 region has the DNA TGTGCCAGCAGTGTAGACAGGGTAAGGGAAGCTTTCTTT. Its protein product is CASSVDRVREAFF.

The chain carries TRBV28 and TRBJ1-1, with D uncertain. The germline V gene has CDR1 MDHEN and CDR2 SYDVKM. The germline V and J ends were trimmed by 5 bases and 0 bases, with 13 bases remaining between them. CDR3 length: 15 residues. CDR3: CASSPRGQMNTEAFF. CDR3 in DNA: TGTGCCAGCAGTCCCCGTGGCCAGATGAACACTGAAGCTTTCTTT.

The V and J genes are TRBV4-3 and TRBJ2-7; no clear D. With 0 bases removed from V and 3 bases from J, the gap between germline ends came to 9 bases. The CDR3 totals 14 residues. In germline, CDR1 is LGHNA, CDR2 YSLEER. CDR3 in amino acids: CASSQEISLYEQYF. In nucleotides, the CDR3 is TGCGCCAGCAGCCAAGAAATCTCACTCTACGAGCAGTACTTC.

This clone is a singleton in its sample. The chain carries TRBV7-9 and TRBJ2-1; a possible D gene is TRBD1 (6 bases). Germline V gives CDR1 SEHNR, CDR2 FQNEAQ (reference sequence). This CDR3 has 12 amino acids. Trimming stripped 4 bases from V and 7 bases from J, with 8 bases between. CDR3 loop: CASSSRGNEQFF. Here the CDR3 DNA reads TGTGCCAGCAGCTCCAGGGGAAATGAGCAGTTCTTC.

The V gene is TRBV9, the J gene TRBJ2-3; TRBD2 agrees at 15 bases. Germline CDR1 reads SGDLS; CDR2 reads YYNGEE. CDR3 size: 18 residues. The V segment lost 0 bases and the J segment 4 bases; nucleotides outside the gene matches: 6. The CDR3 coding sequence is TGTGCCAGCAGCGTAGACGGGACTAGCGGGAGGTGGTCAGATACGCAGTATTTT. Amino acid sequence: CASSVDGTSGRWSDTQYF.

The chain uses TRBV10-1 and TRBJ1-2; a weak D match, TRBD1 (5 bases). The CDR3 runs 12 residues. Germline V gives CDR1 WNHNN, CDR2 SYGVQD (reference sequence). V lost 6 bases and J 8 bases, leaving 13 bases between the germline ends. The CDR3 region is CASSDSLRGYTF. The CDR3 region has the DNA TGCGCCAGCAGCGACAGCCTGAGAGGCTACACCTTC.

V usage is TRBV5-4 and J usage is TRBJ2-1; tentative D call: TRBD1 (6 bases). Germline V gives CDR1 SGHNT, CDR2 YYREEE (reference sequence). CDR3 size: 16 residues. With 0 bases removed from V and 0 bases from J, the gap between germline ends came to 10 bases. This CDR3 reads CASSLDRGSSYNEQFF. DNA of the CDR3: TGTGCCAGCAGCTTGGATAGGGGGAGCTCCTACAATGAGCAGTTCTTC.

This clone was observed a single time. V and J are TRBV28 and TRBJ1-3; a possible D gene is TRBD1 (6 bases). CDR1 is MDHEN and CDR2 is SYDVKM in the germline V gene. The V and J ends lost 10 bases and 2 bases respectively, with 15 bases between them. The length of the CDR3 is 14 residues. CDR3 bases: TGTGCCACTCGGGGGGGGGCAGCTGGAAACACCATATATTTT. As protein: CATRGGAAGNTIYF. Variable domain in full (rest from reference TRBV28 and TRBJ1-3): DVKVTQSSRYLVKRTGEKVFLECVQDMDHENMFWYRQDPGLGLRLIYFSYDVKMKEKGDIPEGYSVSREKKERFSLILESASTNQTSMYLCATRGGAAGNTIYFGEGSWLTVV.

The chain joins TRBV3-1 (or the pseudogene TRBV3-2) to TRBJ2-7; 7 nucleotides match TRBD1. The trim removed 0 bases at V and 5 bases at J, leaving 7 bases unmatched. Germline CDR1 and CDR2: LGHDT and YNNKEL (reference sequence). The CDR3 sequence is 15 residues long. CDR3 protein: CASSQDFPGGHEQYF. For the CDR3, the DNA is TGTGCCAGCAGCCAAGATTTCCCAGGGGGACACGAGCAGTACTTC.

This rearrangement joins TRBV5-1 to TRBJ2-1; 7 bases are shared with TRBD1. Per germline, CDR1 SGHRS and CDR2 YFSETQ. The CDR3 is 15 residues long. Trimming took 3 bases from V and 3 from J; bases not matched to a gene: 6. For the CDR3, the DNA is TGCGCCAGCAGCTCCTCGGGACAGTACTACAATGAGCAGTTCTTC. This codes for CASSSSGQYYNEQFF.

The chain couples TRBV28 to TRBJ2-1; 11 bases are shared with TRBD2. Germline CDR1 MDHEN, CDR2 SYDVKM. CDR3 length equals 17 residues. Trimming at V came to 7 bases and at J to 0 bases, leaving 8 bases not matched to a gene. The CDR3 DNA follows: TGTGCCAGCACCTCTAGCGGGAGGCCGAGCTCCTACAATGAGCAGTTCTTC. This sequence encodes CASTSSGRPSSYNEQFF.

This clone was observed a single time. The chain joins TRBV25-1 to TRBJ1-1; D is possibly TRBD1 (6 bases). Deletions cut 7 bases from V and 2 bases from J, with 14 bases between. This CDR3 contains 14 residues. CDR1 MGHDK and CDR2 SYGVNS come from the germline V gene. The CDR3 is CASNLGGQNTEAFF. Written as DNA, the CDR3 is TGTGCCAGCAACTTAGGGGGACAAAACACTGAAGCTTTCTTT.

The chain recombines TRBV4-1 with TRBJ2-1, with 7 bases matching TRBD1. V was pared by 2 bases and J by 3 bases, with 10 bases of the junction left unmatched. Germline V gene lookup returns CDR1 MGHRA and CDR2 YSYEKL. The CDR3 sequence is 17 residues long. DNA of the CDR3: TGCGCCAGCAGCCAATCAGGGGGTATCTGGCACTACAATGAGCAGTTCTTC. It translates to CASSQSGGIWHYNEQFF.